This passage covers 10 T cell receptor beta chains from one sample sequenced in a study of blood T cell repertoires in COVID-19. Assay: immunoSEQ multiplex PCR; the TCRdb copy retains only in-frame clones and omits some. The sample carries 200,000 to 250,000 clones, 80% recorded once. The source material was peripheral blood. The receptor source for this set is a woman aged 65 to 85 with acute or convalescent COVID-19.

This chain uses TRBV5-4 with TRBJ2-3; 13 bases match TRBD2. In germline, CDR1 is SGHNT, CDR2 YYREEE (reference sequence). The CDR3 length is 18 residues. V gave up 2 bases and J gave up 4 bases; unmatched junction bases: 10. The CDR3, as DNA: TGTGCCAGCAGCTTTGGGACTAGCGGGGCCAACCGCGCAGATACGCAGTATTTT. Protein sequence: CASSFGTSGANRADTQYF. Drawing the rest from reference TRBV5-4 and TRBJ2-3, the complete variable domain is ETGVTQSPTHLIKTRGQQVTLRCSSQSGHNTVSWYQQALGQGPQFIFQYYREEENGRGNFPPRFSGLQFPNYSSELNVNALELDDSALYLCASSFGTSGANRADTQYFGPGTRLTVL.

The chain has TRBV3-1 (or the pseudogene TRBV3-2) and TRBJ1-3, with 7 bases that match TRBD1. The CDR3 is made up of 15 amino acids. V trimming: 4 bases; J trimming: 2 bases; junction bases outside the gene matches: 5. Germline lookup yields CDR1 LGHDT and CDR2 YNNKEL (reference sequence). CDR3 in DNA: TGTGCCAGCAGCCTATTGACAGGGACTGGAAACACCATATATTTT. Protein: CASSLLTGTGNTIYF.

V usage is TRBV2 and J usage is TRBJ2-7; D is ambiguous. Per germline, CDR1 SNHLY and CDR2 FYNNEI. CDR3 length: 11 residues. Trimming removed 5 bases at V and 3 bases at J, with 5 bases between. The CDR3 sequence is CASSTGYEQYV. The CDR3 DNA follows: TGTGCCAGCAGTACCGGCTACGAGCAGTACGTC.

The chain joins TRBV10-3 to TRBJ2-3, with 7 bases identical to TRBD1. V lost 0 bases and J lost 2; bases outside the gene matches: 5. In germline, CDR1 is ENHRY, CDR2 SYGVKD. The CDR3 sequence is 16 residues long. Here the CDR3 DNA reads TGTGCCATCAGTGAGTCGAGGGGGCCACCCACAGATACGCAGTATTTT. It yields the protein CAISESRGPPTDTQYF.

J is TRBJ2-5 and V is TRBV4-1, with 12 positions matching TRBD2. Looked up from germline, CDR1 is MGHRA and CDR2 is YSYEKL. The CDR3 has 15 amino acids. V dropped 3 bases and J dropped 5; count of bases not matched to a gene: 4. CDR3 nucleotides: TGCGCCAGCAGCCAGCCCCTAGCGGGGGGGGAGACCCAGTACTTC. It codes for CASSQPLAGGETQYF.

The chain is built from TRBV19 and TRBJ2-3; 11 bases map to TRBD1. This CDR3 is built from 16 residues. J lost 6 bases, V lost 5 bases, and 10 bases had no gene match. CDR1 and CDR2 from the germline V gene are LNHDA and SQIVND (reference sequence). The CDR3 DNA is TGTGCCAGTAGTGTGCCCGGGACAGGGGGTGTGGATACGCAGTATTTT. It translates to CASSVPGTGGVDTQYF.

This clone has only a few counts. The chain employs TRBV5-1 and TRBJ2-1; 11 bases agree with TRBD2. With V trimmed by 4 bases and J by 7 bases, 13 bases remained unmatched. The germline gives CDR1 SGHRS, CDR2 YFSETQ. CDR3 length: 17 residues. The CDR3 DNA is TGCGCCAGCAGCCCCCGACCCCTAGCGGGGGGCTCAAATGAGCAGTTCTTC. Translating it yields CASSPRPLAGGSNEQFF.

This clone was seen only a few times. Distinct nucleotide sequences in the sample also encode this CDR3. CDR3 loop: CASSFGGRGGAETQYF. The CDR3 region has the DNA TGTGCCAGCAGCTTCGGGGGGCGCGGGGGGGCAGAGACCCAGTACTTC. This rearrangement joins TRBV7-7 to TRBJ2-5, with 9 nucleotides matching TRBD2. The V gene's germline CDR1 is SSHAT and CDR2 FNYEAQ (reference sequence). V was pared by 3 bases and J by 4 bases, with 9 bases of the junction left unmatched. The CDR3 is 16 residues long.

The genes are TRBV4-2 and TRBJ1-5, with D uncertain. The CDR3 has 14 amino acids. V was trimmed by 4 bases and J by 5 bases, leaving 12 bases between them. CDR1 and CDR2 from the germline V gene are LGHNA and YNFKEQ. The CDR3 here is CASSRSVGDQPQHF. The CDR3 DNA reads as TGTGCCAGCAGCCGTAGCGTCGGGGATCAGCCCCAGCATTTT.

With respect to this clone: Other DNA sequences from this sample encode an identical CDR3 as well. This chain joins TRBV11-3 and TRBJ2-2; D not resolved. The CDR3 is 14 residues long. The V gene's germline CDR1 is SGHNT and CDR2 YENEEA. Trimming removed 1 base from V and 0 bases from J, with 3 bases in between. This CDR3 is CASSLAANTGELFF. In DNA, the CDR3 is TGTGCCAGCAGCTTAGCTGCGAACACCGGGGAGCTGTTTTTT.